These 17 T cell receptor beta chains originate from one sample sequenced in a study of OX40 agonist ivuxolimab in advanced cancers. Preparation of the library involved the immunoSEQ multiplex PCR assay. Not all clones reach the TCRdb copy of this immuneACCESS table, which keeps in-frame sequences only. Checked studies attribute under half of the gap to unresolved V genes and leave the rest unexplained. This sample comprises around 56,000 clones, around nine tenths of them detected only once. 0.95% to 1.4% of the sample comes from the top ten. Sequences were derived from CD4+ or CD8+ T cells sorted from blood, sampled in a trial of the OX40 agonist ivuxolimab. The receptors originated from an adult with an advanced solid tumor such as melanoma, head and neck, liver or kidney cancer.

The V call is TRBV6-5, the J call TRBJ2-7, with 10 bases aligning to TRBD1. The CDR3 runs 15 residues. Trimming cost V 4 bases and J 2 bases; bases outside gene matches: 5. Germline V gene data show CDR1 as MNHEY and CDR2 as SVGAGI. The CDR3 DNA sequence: TGTGCCAGCAGTTCGCCGGGACAGGGGACCTACGAGCAGTACTTC. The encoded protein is CASSSPGQGTYEQYF.

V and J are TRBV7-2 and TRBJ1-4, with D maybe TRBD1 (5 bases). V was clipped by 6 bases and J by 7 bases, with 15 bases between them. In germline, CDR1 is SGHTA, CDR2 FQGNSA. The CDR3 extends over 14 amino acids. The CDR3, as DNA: TGTGCCAGCAGGGGGCGGGGCCTCTTTGAAAAACTGTTTTTT. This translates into CASRGRGLFEKLFF. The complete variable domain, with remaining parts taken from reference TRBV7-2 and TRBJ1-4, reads GAGVSQSPSNKVTEKGKDVELRCDPISGHTALYWYRQSLGQGLEFLIYFQGNSAPDKSGLPSDRFSAERTGGSVSTLTIQRTQQEDSAVYLCASRGRGLFEKLFFGSGTQLSVL.

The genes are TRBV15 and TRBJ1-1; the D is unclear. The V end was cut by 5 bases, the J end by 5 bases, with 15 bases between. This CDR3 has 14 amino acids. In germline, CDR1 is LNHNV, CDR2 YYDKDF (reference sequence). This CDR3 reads CATSVVLGLTEAFF. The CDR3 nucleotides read TGTGCCACCAGCGTGGTTCTCGGACTTACTGAAGCTTTCTTT.

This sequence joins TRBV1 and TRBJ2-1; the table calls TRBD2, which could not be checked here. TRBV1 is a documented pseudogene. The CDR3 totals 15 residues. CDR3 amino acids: CTSSQVGAVFTEQFF. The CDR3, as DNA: TGCACCAGCAGCCAAGTCGGAGCTGTATTTACTGAGCAGTTCTTC.

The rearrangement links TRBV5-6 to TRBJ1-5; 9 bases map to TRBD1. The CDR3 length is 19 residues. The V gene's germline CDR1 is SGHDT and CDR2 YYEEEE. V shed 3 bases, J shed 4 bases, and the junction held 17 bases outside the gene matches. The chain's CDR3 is CASSYLRDRDKGGNQPQHF. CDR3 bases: TGTGCCAGCAGCTACCTCCGGGACAGGGACAAGGGGGGTAATCAGCCCCAGCATTTT.

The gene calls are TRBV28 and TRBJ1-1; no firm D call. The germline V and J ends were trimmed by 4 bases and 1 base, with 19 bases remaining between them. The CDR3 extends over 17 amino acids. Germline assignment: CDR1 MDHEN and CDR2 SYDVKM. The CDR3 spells CASSSPRAVWGNTEAFF. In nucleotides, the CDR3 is TGTGCCAGCAGTTCGCCCCGGGCGGTATGGGGGAACACTGAAGCTTTCTTT. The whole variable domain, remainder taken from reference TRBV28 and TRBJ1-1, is DVKVTQSSRYLVKRTGEKVFLECVQDMDHENMFWYRQDPGLGLRLIYFSYDVKMKEKGDIPEGYSVSREKKERFSLILESASTNQTSMYLCASSSPRAVWGNTEAFFGQGTRLTVV.

CDR3 amino acids: CASSLVRVSMTEAFF. CDR3 DNA sequence: TGTGCCAGCAGCTTAGTCAGGGTGTCGATGACTGAAGCTTTCTTT. The chain carries TRBV7-2 and TRBJ1-1; D may be TRBD1 (5 bases). The CDR3 contains 15 residues. Germline V CDR1 and CDR2: SGHTA, FQGNSA. Trimming left V 1 base short and J 5 bases short, with 14 bases between.

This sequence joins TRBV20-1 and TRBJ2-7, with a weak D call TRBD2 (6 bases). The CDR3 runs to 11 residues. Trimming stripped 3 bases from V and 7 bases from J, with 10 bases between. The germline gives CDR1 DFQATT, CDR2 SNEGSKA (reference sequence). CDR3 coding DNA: TGCAGTGCTAGCCTTGGGGGGGAGCAGTACTTC. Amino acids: CSASLGGEQYF.

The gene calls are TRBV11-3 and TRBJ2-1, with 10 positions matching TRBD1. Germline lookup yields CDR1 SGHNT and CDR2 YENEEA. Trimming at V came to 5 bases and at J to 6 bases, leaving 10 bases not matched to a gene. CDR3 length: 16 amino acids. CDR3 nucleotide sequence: TGTGCCAGCAGCCGTCGTGGGACAGGGGACGCCAATGAGCAGTTCTTC. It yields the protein CASSRRGTGDANEQFF. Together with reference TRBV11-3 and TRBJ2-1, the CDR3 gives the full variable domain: EAGVVQSPRYKIIEKKQPVAFWCNPISGHNTLYWYLQNLGQGPELLIRYENEEAVDDSQLPKDRFSAERLKGVDSTLKIQPAELGDSAVYLCASSRRGTGDANEQFFGPGTRLTVL.

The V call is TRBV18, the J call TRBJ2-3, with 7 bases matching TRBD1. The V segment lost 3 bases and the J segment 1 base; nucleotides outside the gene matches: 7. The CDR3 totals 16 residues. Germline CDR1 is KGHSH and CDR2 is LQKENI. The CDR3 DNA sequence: TGTGCCAGCTCACCGGGCACAGGGGTAGGCACAGATACGCAGTATTTT. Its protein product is CASSPGTGVGTDTQYF.

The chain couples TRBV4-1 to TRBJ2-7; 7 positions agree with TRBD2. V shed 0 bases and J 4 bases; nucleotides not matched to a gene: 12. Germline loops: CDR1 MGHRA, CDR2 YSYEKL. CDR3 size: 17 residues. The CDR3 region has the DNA TGCGCCAGCAGCCAAGATGTTCTAGCGGCAGAGGGTTACGAGCAGTACTTC. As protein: CASSQDVLAAEGYEQYF.

Here the CDR3 reads CASSVGAGDNTGELFF. Written as DNA, the CDR3 is TGTGCCAGCAGCGTAGGGGCTGGAGACAACACCGGGGAGCTGTTTTTT. The rearrangement uses TRBV9 and TRBJ2-2; no firm D call. Germline loops: CDR1 SGDLS, CDR2 YYNGEE. V lost 0 bases to trimming and J lost 2 bases, with 11 bases between them. The CDR3 loop spans 16 amino acids.

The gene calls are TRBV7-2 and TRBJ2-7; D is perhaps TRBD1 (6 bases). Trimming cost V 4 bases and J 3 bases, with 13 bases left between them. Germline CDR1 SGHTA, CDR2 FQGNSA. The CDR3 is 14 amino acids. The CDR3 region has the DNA TGTGCCAGCAGCTGGAACTTGGACAGCTACGAGCAGTACTTC. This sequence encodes CASSWNLDSYEQYF. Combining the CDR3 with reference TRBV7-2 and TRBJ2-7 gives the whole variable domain GAGVSQSPSNKVTEKGKDVELRCDPISGHTALYWYRQSLGQGLEFLIYFQGNSAPDKSGLPSDRFSAERTGGSVSTLTIQRTQQEDSAVYLCASSWNLDSYEQYFGPGTRLTVT.

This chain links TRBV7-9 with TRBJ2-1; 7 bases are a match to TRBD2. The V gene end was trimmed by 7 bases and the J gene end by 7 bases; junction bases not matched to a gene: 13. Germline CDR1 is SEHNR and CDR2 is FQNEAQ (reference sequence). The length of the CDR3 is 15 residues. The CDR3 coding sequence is TGTGCCAGCACCCCGATGGGAGGGATAGGGAATGAGCAGTTCTTC. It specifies CASTPMGGIGNEQFF.

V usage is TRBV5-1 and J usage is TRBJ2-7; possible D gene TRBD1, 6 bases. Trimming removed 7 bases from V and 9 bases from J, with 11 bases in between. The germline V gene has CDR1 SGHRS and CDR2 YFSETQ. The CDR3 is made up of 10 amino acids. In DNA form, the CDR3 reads TGCGCCAGCCTGTTGGGGGCGCAGTACTTC. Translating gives CASLLGAQYF.

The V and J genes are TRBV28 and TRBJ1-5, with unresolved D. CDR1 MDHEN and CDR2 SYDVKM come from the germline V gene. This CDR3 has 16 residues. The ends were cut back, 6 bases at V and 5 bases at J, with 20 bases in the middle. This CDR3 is CASSRGFRIRYQPQHF. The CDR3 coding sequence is TGTGCCAGCAGCCGTGGGTTTAGGATTCGGTATCAGCCCCAGCATTTT.

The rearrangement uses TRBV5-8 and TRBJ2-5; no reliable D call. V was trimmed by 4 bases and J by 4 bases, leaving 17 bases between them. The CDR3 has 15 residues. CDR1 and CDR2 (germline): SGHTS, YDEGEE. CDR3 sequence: CASSGNPTRPETQYF. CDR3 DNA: TGTGCCAGCAGCGGGAACCCGACTCGACCAGAGACCCAGTACTTC. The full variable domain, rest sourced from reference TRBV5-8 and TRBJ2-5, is EAGVTQSPTHLIKTRGQQATLRCSPISGHTSVYWYQQALGLGLQFLLWYDEGEERNRGNFPPRFSGRQFPNYSSELNVNALELEDSALYLCASSGNPTRPETQYFGPGTRLLVL.